The clone carrying this TCR beta chain was found a few times. The data belong to a study of PD-L1 blockade in urothelial cancer. On the study more broadly: Within tumor samples, the median T cell count was 1,100 to 1,500 cells.

Per germline, CDR1 MDHEN and CDR2 SYDVKM. Trimming cost V 5 bases and J 9 bases; bases outside gene matches: 13. The CDR3 consists of 15 residues. Assay: immunoSEQ multiplex PCR; the TCRdb copy retains only in-frame clones and omits some. In the table there are fewer than 45,000 clones, just over 35% of which are singletons. This TCR derives from a man aged 55 to 70 with urothelial cancer. This specimen consisted of tumor tissue, obtained before atezolizumab (anti-PD-L1) treatment. This rearrangement joins TRBV28 to TRBJ1-5; 7 nucleotides line up with TRBD1. CDR3 sequence reads: CASSPDREIPRPQHF. The CDR3 nucleotides are TGTGCCAGCAGTCCAGACAGGGAAATCCCGAGGCCCCAGCATTTT.